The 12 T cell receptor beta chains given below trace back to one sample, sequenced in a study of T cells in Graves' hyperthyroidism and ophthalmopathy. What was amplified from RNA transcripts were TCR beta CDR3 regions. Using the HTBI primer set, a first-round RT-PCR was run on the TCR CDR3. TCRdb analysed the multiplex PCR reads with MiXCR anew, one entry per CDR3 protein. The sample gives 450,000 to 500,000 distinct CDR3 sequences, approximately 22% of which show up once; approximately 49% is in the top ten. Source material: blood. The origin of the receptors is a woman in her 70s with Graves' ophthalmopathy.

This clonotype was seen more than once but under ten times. The CDR3 DNA reads as TGTGCCAGCAGCTTGGGGTCAGGGTATGGCTACACCTTC. Its protein is CASSLGSGYGYTF. This chain connects TRBV7-2 to TRBJ1-2, with TRBD1 as a possible D gene (5 bases). Germline V CDR1 and CDR2: SGHTA, FQGNSA. The CDR3 loop spans 13 amino acids. With 3 bases removed from V and 5 bases from J, the gap between germline ends came to 10 bases.

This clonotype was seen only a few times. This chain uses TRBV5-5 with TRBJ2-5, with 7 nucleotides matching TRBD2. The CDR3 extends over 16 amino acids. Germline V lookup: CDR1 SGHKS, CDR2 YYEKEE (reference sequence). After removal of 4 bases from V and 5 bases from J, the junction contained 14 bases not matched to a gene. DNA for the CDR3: TGTGCCAGCAGCACCCCGCTAGCGGCCTTTGGGGAGACCCAGTACTTC. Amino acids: CASSTPLAAFGETQYF.

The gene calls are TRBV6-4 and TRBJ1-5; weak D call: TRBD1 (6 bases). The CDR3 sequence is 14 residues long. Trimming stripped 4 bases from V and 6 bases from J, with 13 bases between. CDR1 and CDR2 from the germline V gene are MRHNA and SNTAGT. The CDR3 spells CASSVTGEGQPQHF. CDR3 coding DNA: TGTGCCAGCAGTGTGACAGGCGAGGGTCAGCCCCAGCATTTT.

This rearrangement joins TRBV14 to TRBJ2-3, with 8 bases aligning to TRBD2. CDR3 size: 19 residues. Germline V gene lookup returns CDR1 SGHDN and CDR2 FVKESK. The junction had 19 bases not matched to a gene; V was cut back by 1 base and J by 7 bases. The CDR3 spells CASSQVQGRLAGWRNTQYF. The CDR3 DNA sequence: TGTGCCAGCAGCCAAGTGCAGGGGCGATTAGCGGGATGGAGGAATACGCAGTATTTT.

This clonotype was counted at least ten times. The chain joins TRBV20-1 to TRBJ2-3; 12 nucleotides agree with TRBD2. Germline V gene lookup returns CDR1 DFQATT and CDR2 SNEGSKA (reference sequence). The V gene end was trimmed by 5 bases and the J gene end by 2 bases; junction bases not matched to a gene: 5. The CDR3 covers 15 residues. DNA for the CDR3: TGCAGTGCTGCCGGGACTAGCGGGTACACAGATACGCAGTATTTT. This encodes CSAAGTSGYTDTQYF.

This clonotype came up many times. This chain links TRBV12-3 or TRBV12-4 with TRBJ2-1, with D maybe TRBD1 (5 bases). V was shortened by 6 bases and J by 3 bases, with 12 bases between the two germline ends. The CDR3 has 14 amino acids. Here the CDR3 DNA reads TGTGCCAGCAGGGGCTTGGGGCTCTACAATGAGCAGTTCTTC. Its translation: CASRGLGLYNEQFF.

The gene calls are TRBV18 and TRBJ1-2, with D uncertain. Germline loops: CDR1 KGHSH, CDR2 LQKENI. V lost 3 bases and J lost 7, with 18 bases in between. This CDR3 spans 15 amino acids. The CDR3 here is CASSPLMAPESGYTF. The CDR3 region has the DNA TGTGCCAGCTCACCTCTAATGGCGCCGGAGTCTGGCTACACCTTC.

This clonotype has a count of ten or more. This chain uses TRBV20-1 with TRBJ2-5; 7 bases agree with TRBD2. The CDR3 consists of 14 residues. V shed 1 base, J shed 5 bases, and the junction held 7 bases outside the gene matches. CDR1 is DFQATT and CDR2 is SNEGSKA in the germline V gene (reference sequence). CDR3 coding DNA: TGCAGTGCTAGAGCCGGACTAGTTTTGGAGACCCAGTACTTC. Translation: CSARAGLVLETQYF.

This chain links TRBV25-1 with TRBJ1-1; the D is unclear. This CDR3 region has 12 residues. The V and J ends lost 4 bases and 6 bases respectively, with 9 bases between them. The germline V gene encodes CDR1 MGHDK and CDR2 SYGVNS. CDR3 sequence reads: CASSGYPPEAFF. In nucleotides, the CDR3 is TGTGCCAGCAGTGGATACCCCCCTGAAGCTTTCTTT. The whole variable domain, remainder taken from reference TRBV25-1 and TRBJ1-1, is EADIYQTPRYLVIGTGKKITLECSQTMGHDKMYWYQQDPGMELHLIHYSYGVNSTEKGDLSSESTVSRIRTEHFPLTLESARPSHTSQYLCASSGYPPEAFFGQGTRLTVV.

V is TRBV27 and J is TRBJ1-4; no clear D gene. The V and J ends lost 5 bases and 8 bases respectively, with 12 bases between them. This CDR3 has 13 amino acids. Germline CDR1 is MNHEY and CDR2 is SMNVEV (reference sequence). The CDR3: CASSPRTGEKLFF. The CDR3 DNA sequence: TGTGCCAGCAGTCCTCGAACCGGAGAAAAACTGTTTTTT.

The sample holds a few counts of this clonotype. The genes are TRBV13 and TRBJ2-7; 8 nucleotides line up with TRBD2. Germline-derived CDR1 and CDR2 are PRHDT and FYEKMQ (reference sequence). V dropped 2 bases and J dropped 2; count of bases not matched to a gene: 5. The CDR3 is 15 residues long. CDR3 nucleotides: TGTGCCAGCAGCTTAAGAACTAGCGGAGCCTACGAGCAGTACTTC. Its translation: CASSLRTSGAYEQYF.

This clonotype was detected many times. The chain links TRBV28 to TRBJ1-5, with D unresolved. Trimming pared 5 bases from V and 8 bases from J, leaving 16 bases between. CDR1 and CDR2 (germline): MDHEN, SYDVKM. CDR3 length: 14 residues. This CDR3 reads CASSLRQAPEPQHF. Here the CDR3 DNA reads TGTGCCAGCAGTCTGCGCCAGGCGCCCGAGCCCCAGCATTTT.